A single count supports the clone carrying this TCR beta chain. The data originate from a study of glioma-infiltrating T cells. The CDR3 spans 15 residues. Unmatched junction bases numbered 1, after V lost 5 bases and J lost 3 bases. The iRepertoire nested amplicon-rescue multiplex PCR amplified TCR alpha and beta CDR3s from RNA. TCRdb reprocessed the multiplex PCR reads with MiXCR, giving one entry per CDR3 protein. The sample lists 300,000 to 450,000 distinct CDR3 sequences, more than 35% occurring once. The rearrangement uses TRBV12-3 or TRBV12-4 and TRBJ2-6; TRBD1 matches at 10 bases. The sequence derives from a human donor with low-grade glioma or glioblastoma, undergoing nonglioma brain surgery, or in good health (not recorded which). Sequenced input: glioma tissue, nonneoplastic brain tissue, or PBMCs (not recorded which). CDR3 sequence: CASSRTGGGANVLTF. The CDR3, as DNA: TGTGCCAGCAGTCGGACAGGGGGTGGGGCCAACGTCCTGACTTTC.